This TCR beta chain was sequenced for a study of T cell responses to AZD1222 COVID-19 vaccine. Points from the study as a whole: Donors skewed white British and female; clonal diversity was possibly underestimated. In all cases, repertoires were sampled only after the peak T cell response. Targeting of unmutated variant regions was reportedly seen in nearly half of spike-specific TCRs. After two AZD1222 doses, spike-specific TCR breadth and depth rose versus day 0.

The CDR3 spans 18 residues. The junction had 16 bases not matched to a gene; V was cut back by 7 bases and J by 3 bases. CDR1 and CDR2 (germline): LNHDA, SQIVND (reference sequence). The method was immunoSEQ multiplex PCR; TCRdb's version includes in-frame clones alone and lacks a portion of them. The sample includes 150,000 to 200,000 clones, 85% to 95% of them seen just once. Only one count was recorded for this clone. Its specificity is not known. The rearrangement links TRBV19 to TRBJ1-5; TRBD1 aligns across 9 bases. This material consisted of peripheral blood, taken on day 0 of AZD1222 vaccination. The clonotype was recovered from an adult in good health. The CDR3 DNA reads TGTGCCAGTACCTTTACCTTGATGGGACAGGGTAACAATCAGCCCCAGCATTTT. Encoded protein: CASTFTLMGQGNNQPQHF.